The subject of this entry is one TCR beta chain. The repertoire was sequenced with immunoSEQ multiplex PCR; TCRdb's copy has only in-frame clones and lacks some. This table has about 130,000 clones, roughly 78% appearing once. The study recruited people aged roughly 18 to 100 years across around 24 US areas. This specimen belongs to a study of blood T cell repertoires in COVID-19. Study-level background: Samples of COVID-19 (acute and convalescent) were obtained from the United States, Italy and Spain.

The trim removed 7 bases at V and 3 bases at J, leaving 7 bases unmatched. Germline V gene data show CDR1 as MDHEN and CDR2 as SYDVKM. The CDR3 contains 14 residues. This clonotype originated in a woman aged 50 to 65 who had recovered from COVID-19. The sequenced material came from PBMCs or T cells enriched from blood (not recorded which). V is TRBV28 and J is TRBJ2-7, with 9 bases lining up with TRBD1. The CDR3 protein is CASKLRDRVYEQYF. CDR3 DNA: TGTGCCAGCAAACTCCGGGACAGGGTCTACGAGCAGTACTTC. The full variable domain, in which reference TRBV28 and TRBJ2-7 provide the parts outside the CDR3, is DVKVTQSSRYLVKRTGEKVFLECVQDMDHENMFWYRQDPGLGLRLIYFSYDVKMKEKGDIPEGYSVSREKKERFSLILESASTNQTSMYLCASKLRDRVYEQYFGPGTRLTVT.